This TCR beta chain emerged from a study of blood T cell repertoires in COVID-19. Study summary: From the United States, Italy and Spain came samples of acute and convalescent COVID-19. Sample material is recorded as cDNA or gDNA derived from T cells, B-cell-depleted T cells, or PBMCs.

Germline CDR1 is SNHLY and CDR2 is FYNNEI. CDR3 length: 15 amino acids. Generated by immunoSEQ multiplex PCR, the TCRdb table keeps only in-frame clones and is missing some. The table lists around 190,000 clones, more than 65% of them singletons. A word on this clone: Germline is not matched at one junction end, which may reflect a read error.

The chain links TRBV2 to TRBJ2-3, with 7 bases that match TRBD2. Material for sequencing was peripheral blood. The clonotype originates from a human donor in a cohort sampled during active COVID-19. DNA of the CDR3: TGTGCCAGCAGAGAAGCCGGGAGGAGCACAGATACGCAGTATTTT. It is translated as CASREAGRSTDTQYF.